This TCR beta chain appears in the sequencing data of a study of T-cell reconstitution after alpha-beta-depleted transplantation in children. Study-level points and caveats: Several hundred expanded graft clones reportedly were the source of alpha-beta T cells about two months after transplant. Surviving thymic progenitors and recipient T cells were the source of high TCRbeta diversity at day 60 in some patients. From newly produced T cells came most of the T-cell counts and diversity one year after transplant.

Comments on this clonotype: The target antigen is unknown.

Germline V gene lookup returns CDR1 SGHRS and CDR2 YFSETQ. This CDR3 region has 15 residues. The ends lost 0 bases at V and 8 bases at J; junction bases unmatched: 6. The library targeted TCRbeta and was prepared with unique molecular identifiers. One entry per CDR3 protein results from TCRdb running MiXCR on the PCR reads. The table has almost 600,000 distinct CDR3 sequences, approximately 30% seen once. The TCR comes from a boy under three years old with Wiskott-Aldrich syndrome, due to receive a stem cell transplant. The chain carries TRBV5-1 and TRBJ2-1, with 9 nucleotides matching TRBD1. The sample here was PBMCs, taken before TCRalphabeta/CD19-depleted stem cell transplant. In DNA, the CDR3 is TGCGCCAGCAGCTTGGAGGGACAGGGTTACTATGAGCAGTTCTTC. It encodes CASSLEGQGYYEQFF.